This TCR beta chain was identified during a study of blood T cell repertoires in COVID-19. As for the study in general: Samples taken during acute and convalescent COVID-19 were collected in the United States, Italy and Spain.

Germline CDR1 and CDR2: MDHEN and SYDVKM. V lost 4 bases to trimming and J lost 2 bases, with 12 bases between them. The CDR3 is made up of 14 amino acids. Per the original methods: Reference gene primer amplification gave estimated nucleated cell counts. The table came from immunoSEQ multiplex PCR; TCRdb's copy has only in-frame clones and leaves some out. The D gene and trimming were derived from the DNA, and the V and J assignments and clone size from that table. The profile shows approximately 220,000 clones, roughly four fifths of them singletons. The source of this sequence is a woman in her thirties or forties who had been exposed to COVID-19. The genes are TRBV28 and TRBJ2-7; weak D call: TRBD1 (5 bases). The sample was PBMCs or T cells enriched from blood (not recorded which). The CDR3 nucleotides read TGTGCCAGCAGTTCTGACAGATTAACCTACGAGCAGTACTTC. Protein product: CASSSDRLTYEQYF.